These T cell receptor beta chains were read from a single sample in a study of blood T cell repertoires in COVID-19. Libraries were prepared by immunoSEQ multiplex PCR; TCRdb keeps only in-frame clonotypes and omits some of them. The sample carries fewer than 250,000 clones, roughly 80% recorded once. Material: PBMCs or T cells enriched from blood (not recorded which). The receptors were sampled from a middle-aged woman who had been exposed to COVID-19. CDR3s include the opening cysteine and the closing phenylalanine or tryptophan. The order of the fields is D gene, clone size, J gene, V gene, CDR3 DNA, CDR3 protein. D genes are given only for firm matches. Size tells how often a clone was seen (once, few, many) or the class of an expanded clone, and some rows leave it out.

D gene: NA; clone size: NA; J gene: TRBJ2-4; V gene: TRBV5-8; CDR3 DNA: TGTGCCAGCAGCTTGGTGCTTAAGACACTAGCCAAAAACATTCAGTACTTC; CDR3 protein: CASSLVLKTLAKNIQYF
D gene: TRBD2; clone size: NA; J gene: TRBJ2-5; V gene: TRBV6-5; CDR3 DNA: TGTGCCAGCAGTCCCGGACTAGCGGGGACCCTCTCCCAGTACTTC; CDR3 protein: CASSPGLAGTLSQYF
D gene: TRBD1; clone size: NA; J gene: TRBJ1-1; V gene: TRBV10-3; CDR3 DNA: TGTGCCATCAGTGAATTACAGGGGGCTGACACTGAAGCTTTCTTT; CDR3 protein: CAISELQGADTEAFF
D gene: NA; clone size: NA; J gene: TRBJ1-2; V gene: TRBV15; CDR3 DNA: TGTGCCACCAGCGGCCCGGAACAGTATAACTATGGCTACACCTTC; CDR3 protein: CATSGPEQYNYGYTF
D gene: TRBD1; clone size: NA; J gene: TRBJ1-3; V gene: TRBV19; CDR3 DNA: TGTGCCAGTAGTACTCAACGACAGGGCTGGGGGAACACCATATATTTT; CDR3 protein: CASSTQRQGWGNTIYF
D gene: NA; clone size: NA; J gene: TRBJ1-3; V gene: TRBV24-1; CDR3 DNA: TGTGCCACCAGTGATGGCCCTGGAAACACCATATATTTT; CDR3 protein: CATSDGPGNTIYF
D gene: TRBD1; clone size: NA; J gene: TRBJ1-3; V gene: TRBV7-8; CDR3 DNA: TGTGCCAGCAGCCCGGACAGGGGTGGAAACACCATATATTTT; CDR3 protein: CASSPDRGGNTIYF
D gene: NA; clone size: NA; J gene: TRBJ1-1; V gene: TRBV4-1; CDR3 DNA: TGCGCCAGCAGCCACCCCAGGGCTGGGGGCGTGGCTGAAGCTTTCTTT; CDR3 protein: CASSHPRAGGVAEAFF
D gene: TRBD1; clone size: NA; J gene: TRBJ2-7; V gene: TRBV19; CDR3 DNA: TGTGCCAGTAGGGGGACAGGCCTCTACGAGCAGTACTTC; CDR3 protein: CASRGTGLYEQYF
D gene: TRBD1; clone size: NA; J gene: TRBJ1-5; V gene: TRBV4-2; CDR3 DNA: TGTGCCAGCAGCCAGGTACAGGGGAGCAATCAGCCCCAGCATTTT; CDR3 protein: CASSQVQGSNQPQHF
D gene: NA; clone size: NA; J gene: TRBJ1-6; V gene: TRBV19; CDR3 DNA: TGTGCCAGTAGAGGGGGGGGCTGGAATTCACCCCTCCACTTT; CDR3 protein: CASRGGGWNSPLHF
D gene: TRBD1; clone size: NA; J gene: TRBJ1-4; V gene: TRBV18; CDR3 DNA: TGTGCCAGCTCACTGGGCTGGGGACAGAGTAATGAAAAACTGTTTTTT; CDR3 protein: CASSLGWGQSNEKLFF
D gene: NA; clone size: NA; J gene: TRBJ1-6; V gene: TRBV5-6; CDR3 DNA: TGTGCCAGCAGCTTGGCTTCCGGCTCCTATAATTCACCCCTCCACTTT; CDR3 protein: CASSLASGSYNSPLHF
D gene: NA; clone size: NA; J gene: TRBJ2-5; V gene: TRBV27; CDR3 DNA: TGTGCCAGCAGGGGGGGACGCACAGGACGAGAGACCCAGTACTTC; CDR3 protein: CASRGGRTGRETQYF
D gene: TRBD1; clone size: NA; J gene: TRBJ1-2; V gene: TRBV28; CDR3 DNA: TGTGCCAGCACCTCCGGGACAGGGGGGTCGTCTGGCTACACCTTC; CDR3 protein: CASTSGTGGSSGYTF
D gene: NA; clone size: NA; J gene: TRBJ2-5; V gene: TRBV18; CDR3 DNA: TGTGCCAGCTCACGTTCACAGGGTCTGCAAGAGACCCAGTACTTC; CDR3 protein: CASSRSQGLQETQYF
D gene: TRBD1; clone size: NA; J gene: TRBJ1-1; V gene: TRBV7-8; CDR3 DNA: TGTGCCAGCAGCTTAGCGCGGACAGGGGGGCTTGAAGCTTTCTTT; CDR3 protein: CASSLARTGGLEAFF
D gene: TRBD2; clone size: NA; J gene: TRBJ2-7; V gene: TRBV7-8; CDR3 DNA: TGTGCCAGCAGCTTAGCGGGAGTAGCGGGCGAGCAGTACTTC; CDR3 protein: CASSLAGVAGEQYF
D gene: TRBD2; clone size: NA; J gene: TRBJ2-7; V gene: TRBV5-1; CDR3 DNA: TGCGCCAGCAGCTTCGGTCTAGCGGAGACCTACGAGCAGTACTTC; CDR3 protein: CASSFGLAETYEQYF
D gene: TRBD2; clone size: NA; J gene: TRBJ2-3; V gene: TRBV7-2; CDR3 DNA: TGTGCCAGCAGCTTAGGCCCCCTAGCGGGGGCCACAGATACGCAGTATTTT; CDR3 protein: CASSLGPLAGATDTQYF
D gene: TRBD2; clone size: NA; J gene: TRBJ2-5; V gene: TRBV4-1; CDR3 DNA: TGCGCCAGCAGCAAACTAGCGGGGGGGGCTGAGACCCAGTACTTC; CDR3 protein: CASSKLAGGAETQYF
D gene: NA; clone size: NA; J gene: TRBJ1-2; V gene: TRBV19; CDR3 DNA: TGTGCCAGTAGCCTTACTCGGGCGGCGGGTGTTGGGTATGGCTACACCTTC; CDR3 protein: CASSLTRAAGVGYGYTF
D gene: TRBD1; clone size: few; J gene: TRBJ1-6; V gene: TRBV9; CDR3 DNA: TGTGCCAGCAGCGTAGGCGAGGGGGCAGGTTTCTATAATTCACCCCTCCACTTT; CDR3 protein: CASSVGEGAGFYNSPLHF
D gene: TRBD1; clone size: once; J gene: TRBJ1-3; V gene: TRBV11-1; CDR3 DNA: TGTGCCAGCAGCTTAGCCCCCGTCCAAGGGGGCGGAGGAAACACCATATATTTT; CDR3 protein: CASSLAPVQGGGGNTIYF
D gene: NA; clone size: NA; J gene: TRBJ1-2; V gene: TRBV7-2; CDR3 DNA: TGTGCCAGCAGCTCAAAACAGGGCCCCTATGGCTACACCTTC; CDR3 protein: CASSSKQGPYGYTF
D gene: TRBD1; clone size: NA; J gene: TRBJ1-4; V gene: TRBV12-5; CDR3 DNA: TGTGCTAGTGGTTGGATCCCGAACAGGGGAGTCGAAAAACTGTTTTTT; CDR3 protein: CASGWIPNRGVEKLFF
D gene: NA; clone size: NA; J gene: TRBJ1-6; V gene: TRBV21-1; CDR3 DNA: TGTGCCAGCTTCAATCGAGGGGGTTCACCCCTCCACTTT; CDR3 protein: CASFNRGGSPLHF
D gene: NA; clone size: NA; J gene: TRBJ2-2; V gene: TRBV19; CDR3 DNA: TGTGCCAGTAGCCTTAGGAACACCGGGGAGCTGTTTTTT; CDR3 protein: CASSLRNTGELFF
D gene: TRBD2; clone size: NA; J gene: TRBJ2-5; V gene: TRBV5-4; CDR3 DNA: TGTGCCAGCAGCTTGGGGATAGGGCGGGGGGCAGAGACCCAGTACTTC; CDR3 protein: CASSLGIGRGAETQYF
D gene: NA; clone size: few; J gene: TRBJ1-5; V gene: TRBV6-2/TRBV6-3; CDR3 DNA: TGTGCCAGCAGTGACACGAATCAGCCCCAGCATTTT; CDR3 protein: CASSDTNQPQHF
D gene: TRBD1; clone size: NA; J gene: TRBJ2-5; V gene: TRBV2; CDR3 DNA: TGTGCCAGCAGTGAAATTCAACTTGGGACAGGGACCCAGTACTTC; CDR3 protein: CASSEIQLGTGTQYF
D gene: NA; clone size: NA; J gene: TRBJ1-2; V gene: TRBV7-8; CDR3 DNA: TGTGCCAGCAGCTTAACAGAAAACTATGGCTACACCTTC; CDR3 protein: CASSLTENYGYTF
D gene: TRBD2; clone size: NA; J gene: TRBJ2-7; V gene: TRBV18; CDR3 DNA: TGTGCCAGCTCACCGTCGGGACTAGCGGGGGGAATATTATCCTACGAGCAGTACTTC; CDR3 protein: CASSPSGLAGGILSYEQYF
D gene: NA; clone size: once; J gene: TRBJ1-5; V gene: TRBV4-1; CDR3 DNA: TGCGCCAGCAGCCGAGACTATAGCAATCAGCCCCAGCATTTT; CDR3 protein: CASSRDYSNQPQHF
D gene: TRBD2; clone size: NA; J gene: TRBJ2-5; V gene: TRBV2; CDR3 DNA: TGTGCCAGCAGTGAATCGGCTAGCGGGGAGGGGACCCAGTACTTC; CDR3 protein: CASSESASGEGTQYF
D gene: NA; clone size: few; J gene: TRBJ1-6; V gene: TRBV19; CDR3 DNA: TGTGCCAGTAGTCTGGATTCAGCGAGGGATAATTCACCCCTCCACTTT; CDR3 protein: CASSLDSARDNSPLHF
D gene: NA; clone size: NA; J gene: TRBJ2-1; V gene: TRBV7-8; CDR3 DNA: TGTGCCAGCAGCTTAGCGATAGGAGGGAACGCCCTGTTCTTC; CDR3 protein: CASSLAIGGNALFF
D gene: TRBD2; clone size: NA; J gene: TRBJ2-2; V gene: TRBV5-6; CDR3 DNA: TGTGCCAGCAGGAGGACTAGCGGGGTTAACACCGGGGAGCTGTTTTTT; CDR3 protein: CASRRTSGVNTGELFF
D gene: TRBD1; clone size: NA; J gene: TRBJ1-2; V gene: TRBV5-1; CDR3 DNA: TGCGCCAGCAGACCCCTCACCCAGGGGGCCGGCTATGGCTACACCTTC; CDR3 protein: CASRPLTQGAGYGYTF
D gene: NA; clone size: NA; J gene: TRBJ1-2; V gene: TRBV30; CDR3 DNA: TGTGCCTGGAGTGTTTCGGATAGTGGGGCGGTTAGTAATGGCTACACCTTC; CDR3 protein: CAWSVSDSGAVSNGYTF
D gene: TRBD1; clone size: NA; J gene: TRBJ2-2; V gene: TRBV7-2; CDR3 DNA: TGTGCCAGCACCTTGCGGACAGGGGTGACCGGGGAGCTGTTTTTT; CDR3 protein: CASTLRTGVTGELFF
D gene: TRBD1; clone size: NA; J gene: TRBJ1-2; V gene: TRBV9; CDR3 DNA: TGTGCCAGCAGCGTAGGGACAGGGACAAACTATGGCTACACCTTC; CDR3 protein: CASSVGTGTNYGYTF
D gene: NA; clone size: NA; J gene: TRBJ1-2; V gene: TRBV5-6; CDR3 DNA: TGTGCCAGCAGCTTGGTGGCAGCCCGGGACTATGGCTACACCTTC; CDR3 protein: CASSLVAARDYGYTF
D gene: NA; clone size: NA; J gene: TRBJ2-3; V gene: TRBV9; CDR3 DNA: TGTGCCAGCAGCGTAAAGCCCCCATGGGATACGCAGTATTTT; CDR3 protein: CASSVKPPWDTQYF
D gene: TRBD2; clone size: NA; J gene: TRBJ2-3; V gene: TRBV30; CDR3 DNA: TGTGCCTGGAGTGGGGCCAGCGGGGGAGGGGGTAGCACAGATACGCAGTATTTT; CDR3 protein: CAWSGASGGGGSTDTQYF
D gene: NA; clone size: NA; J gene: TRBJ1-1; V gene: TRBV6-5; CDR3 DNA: TGTGCCAGCAGCCCCAAGTGGGAGGGTAGCGCTGAAGCTTTCTTT; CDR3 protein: CASSPKWEGSAEAFF
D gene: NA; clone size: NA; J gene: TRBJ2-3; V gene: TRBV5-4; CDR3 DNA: TGTGCCAGCAGGTCGGGGTACGCAGATACGCAGTATTTT; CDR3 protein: CASRSGYADTQYF
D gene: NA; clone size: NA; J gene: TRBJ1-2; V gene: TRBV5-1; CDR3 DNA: TGCGCCAGCAGCTTGGTATCCGGTGCCCGTGACTATGGCTACACCTTC; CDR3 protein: CASSLVSGARDYGYTF
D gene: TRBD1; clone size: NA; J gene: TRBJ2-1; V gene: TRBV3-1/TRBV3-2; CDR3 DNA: TGTGCCAGCAGCCAAAAGGGGGCGCAGTTCTTC; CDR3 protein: CASSQKGAQFF